The 9 T cell receptor beta chains presented below share a single source sample, sequenced in a study of blood T cell repertoires in COVID-19 (TCRdb year 2020). The library was produced with the immunoSEQ multiplex PCR assay. TCRdb obtained this table from immuneACCESS and retained in-frame rearrangements with V and J assigned. These tables miss some clones; where compared with another copy, unresolved V genes account for less than half of the shortfall, and the remainder is unexplained. The sample table shows roughly 250,000 clones, and about 91% are seen once. The ten most abundant clones make up around 1.2% of the sample. The material sequenced was PBMCs or T cells enriched from blood (not recorded which). These receptor sequences come from a woman between 40 and 55 years old with acute COVID-19.

This clone has a handful of counts. Within the sample, other DNA sequences also encode this same CDR3. This rearrangement joins TRBV24-1 to TRBJ1-5; 7 bases map to TRBD1. Looked up from germline, CDR1 is KGHDR and CDR2 is SFDVKD. V lost 2 bases, J lost 7 bases, and 7 bases stayed unmatched. The CDR3 consists of 15 residues. CDR3 region: CATSDSRQGRQPQHF. The CDR3 coding sequence is TGTGCCACCAGTGATTCTCGACAGGGCAGACAGCCCCAGCATTTT.

This chain uses TRBV28 with TRBJ2-7; 8 bases are a match to TRBD2. CDR1 is MDHEN, CDR2 SYDVKM, per germline. CDR3 length equals 16 residues. The V and J ends lost 7 bases and 1 base, in that order; junction bases with no gene match: 12. The CDR3 DNA reads as TGTGCCAGCAACCCCCGGGCGGGAGGTGTATCCTACGAGCAGTACTTC. Amino acid sequence: CASNPRAGGVSYEQYF.

This clone was seen more than once but under ten times. The chain has TRBV2 and TRBJ1-5, with 7 bases aligning to TRBD1. Germline V lookup: CDR1 SNHLY, CDR2 FYNNEI. The CDR3 is 15 amino acids. Germline trimming cut 6 bases from V and 11 bases from J; bases unmatched to any gene: 16. The chain's CDR3 is CASRAPTGPLPAQHF. For the CDR3, the DNA is TGTGCCAGCAGGGCACCGACAGGGCCCCTGCCAGCCCAGCATTTT.

This clone was recorded at least ten times. The gene calls are TRBV24-1 and TRBJ2-3, with D maybe TRBD2 (5 bases). Trimming removed 0 bases at V and 4 bases at J, with 10 bases between. CDR1 is KGHDR and CDR2 is SFDVKD in the germline V gene. This CDR3 contains 15 residues. The CDR3 here is CATSDLEGAADTQYF. The CDR3 nucleotides read TGTGCCACCAGTGATTTGGAGGGAGCCGCAGATACGCAGTATTTT.

This clone was found once. V gene TRBV7-9 combines with J gene TRBJ1-4; TRBD1 matches at 9 bases. CDR1 SEHNR and CDR2 FQNEAQ come from the germline V gene (reference sequence). The V segment lost 1 base and the J segment 8 bases; nucleotides outside the gene matches: 5. The CDR3 runs 15 residues. CDR3 nucleotides: TGTGCCAGCAGCTTAGGCGGTACAGGGGGCGAAAAACTGTTTTTT. Translated: CASSLGGTGGEKLFF.

The J gene is TRBJ2-7, the V gene TRBV4-1; 11 bases are a match to TRBD2. Germline lookup yields CDR1 MGHRA and CDR2 YSYEKL. The ends lost 1 base at V and 0 bases at J; junction bases unmatched: 2. The CDR3 length is 16 residues. The CDR3 loop reads CASSQASGGSSYEQYV. CDR3 coding DNA: TGCGCCAGCAGCCAAGCTAGCGGGGGGAGCTCCTACGAGCAGTACGTC.

This clone was observed a handful of times. The chain recombines TRBV30 with TRBJ2-1, with D maybe TRBD2 (6 bases). Trimming removed 2 bases from V and 13 bases from J, with 15 bases in between. Germline V gene data show CDR1 as GTSNPN and CDR2 as SVGIG (reference sequence). The CDR3 is 12 residues long. CDR3 nucleotide sequence: TGTGCCTGGAGTCCAGTTCGGACTACCCAGTTCTTC. This translates into CAWSPVRTTQFF.

The rearrangement uses TRBV7-9 and TRBJ1-5; D may be TRBD1 (6 bases). CDR1 and CDR2 (germline): SEHNR, FQNEAQ (reference sequence). V was cut by 6 bases and J by 3 bases, with 12 bases left in between. CDR3 length: 14 residues. In nucleotides, the CDR3 is TGTGCCAGCAGTCCACAGGGTCCCAATCAGCCCCAGCATTTT. Its protein product is CASSPQGPNQPQHF.

V and J are TRBV7-3 and TRBJ2-2; 10 nucleotides agree with TRBD2. The V segment lost 3 bases and the J segment 4 bases; nucleotides outside the gene matches: 5. CDR3 size: 16 residues. The germline gives CDR1 SGHTA, CDR2 FQGTGA. CDR3 protein: CASSLTSGQPTGELFF. As DNA, the CDR3 is TGTGCCAGCAGCTTGACTAGCGGGCAGCCCACCGGGGAGCTGTTTTTT. Drawing the rest from reference TRBV7-3 and TRBJ2-2, the complete variable domain is GAGVSQTPSNKVTEKGKYVELRCDPISGHTALYWYRQSLGQGPEFLIYFQGTGAADDSGLPNDRFFAVRPEGSVSTLKIQRTERGDSAVYLCASSLTSGQPTGELFFGEGSRLTVL.